This TCR beta chain was documented in a study of spatial heterogeneity in lung cancer. Across the whole study: Detection consistently yielded more beta chains than alpha chains. A unique TCR and UMI combination showed up more than ten times in raw reads, on average. Study outcomes and limitations: Follow-up blood showed ubiquitous expanded tumor TCRs less than blood at resection did.

This clonotype came up a few times. The antigen is not known. TCR cDNA molecules each carried a unique molecular identifier. TCRdb re-analysed the 5' RACE reads in MiXCR, keeping a single row per CDR3 protein. The sample consists of about 82,000 distinct CDR3 sequences, around 13% of them appearing once. Time point indicated: sample taken at primary tumor resection. The authors sequenced whole RNA from tumor, nontumor lung or frozen PBMC without sorting. The CDR3 loop spans 13 amino acids. The V end was cut by 1 base, the J end by 0 bases, with 7 bases between. Germline assignment: CDR1 DFQATT and CDR2 SNEGSKA (reference sequence).

V is TRBV20-1 and J is TRBJ2-7; a possible D gene is TRBD1 (5 bases). The TCR sequence derives from a male donor with early-stage non-small cell lung cancer. The source was PBMCs, collected at surgery. CDR3 loop: CSARGQSSYEQYF. CDR3 sequence (DNA): TGCAGTGCTAGAGGACAGAGCTCCTACGAGCAGTACTTC.